This paragraph reports one T cell receptor beta chain. Antigen specificity is unknown. The record originates from a study of T cell responses to AZD1222 COVID-19 vaccine. The protocol was immunoSEQ multiplex PCR, while the TCRdb copy is restricted to in-frame clones and leaves out a portion. The sample holds about 110,000 clones, roughly 90% seen once. CDR3 size: 12 residues. Between the trimmed V and J ends, which lost 4 bases and 6 bases, there was a span of 12 bases. Germline-derived CDR1 and CDR2 are SQVTM and ANQGSEA. The study, taken as a whole, reports: Spike as a whole was targeted by vaccine-associated CD4 TCRs, dominant at 160-218 and 743-854.

The sequence derives from an adult in good health. The sequencing used peripheral blood, collected on day 0 of AZD1222 vaccination. This rearrangement joins TRBV29-1 to TRBJ1-2; D gene unclear. The CDR3 is CSVATPGDGYTF. The CDR3 DNA sequence: TGCAGCGTTGCTACCCCCGGTGATGGCTACACCTTC. The full variable domain, its missing parts supplied by reference TRBV29-1 and TRBJ1-2, is SAVISQKPSRDICQRGTSLTIQCQVDSQVTMMFWYRQQPGQSLTLIATANQGSEATYESGFVIDKFPISRPNLTFSTLTVSNMSPEDSSIYLCSVATPGDGYTFGSGTRLTVV.